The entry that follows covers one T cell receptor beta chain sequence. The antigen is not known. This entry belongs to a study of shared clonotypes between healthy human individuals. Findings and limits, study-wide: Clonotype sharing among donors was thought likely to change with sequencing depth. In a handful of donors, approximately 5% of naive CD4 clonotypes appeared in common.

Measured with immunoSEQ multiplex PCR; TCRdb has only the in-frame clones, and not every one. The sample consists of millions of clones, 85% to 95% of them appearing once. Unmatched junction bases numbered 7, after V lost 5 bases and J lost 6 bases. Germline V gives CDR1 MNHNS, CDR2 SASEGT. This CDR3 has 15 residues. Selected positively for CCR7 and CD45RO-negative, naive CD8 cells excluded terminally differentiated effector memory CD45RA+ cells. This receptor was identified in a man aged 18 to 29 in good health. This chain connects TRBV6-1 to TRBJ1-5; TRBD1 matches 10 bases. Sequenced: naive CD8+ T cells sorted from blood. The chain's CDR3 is CASSPTGGDVQPQHF. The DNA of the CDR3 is TGTGCCAGCAGTCCGACAGGGGGCGACGTTCAGCCCCAGCATTTT.